A single sample gave rise to the 26 T cell receptor beta chains below, sequenced in a study of CD8 T cells in Susac syndrome. Reverse transcription used roughly 0.45 to 1 ug RNA and random hexamers. TCRdb used MiXCR to reprocess the immunoSEQ multiplex PCR reads, holding one entry per CDR3 protein. In the table there are under 90,000 distinct CDR3 sequences, roughly 91% of which are singletons. Sequencing was done on a sample of CD4+ T cells from PBMCs. All receptors derive from a human donor with Susac syndrome.

The chain uses TRBV29-1 and TRBJ1-5; 7 positions agree with TRBD1. The CDR3 contains 12 residues. Trimming took 7 bases from V and 3 from J; bases not matched to a gene: 3. The germline CDR1 and CDR2 sequences are SQVTM and ANQGSEA. CDR3 coding DNA: TGCAGCGCTGGACAGGTCAATCAGCCCCAGCATTTT. It yields the protein CSAGQVNQPQHF.

The CDR3 is CASNPRGSPTYEQYF. The CDR3 DNA reads as TGTGCCAGCAACCCCCGGGGCAGTCCTACCTACGAGCAGTACTTC. The chain has TRBV28 and TRBJ2-7; D is possibly TRBD1 or TRBD2 (5 bases each). This CDR3 is 15 amino acids long. Germline-derived CDR1 and CDR2 are MDHEN and SYDVKM. The V end lost 7 bases, the J end lost 2 bases, and 18 bases lay between the germline ends.

This clonotype showed up just once. This rearrangement joins TRBV10-3 to TRBJ2-7; 7 nucleotides agree with TRBD1. Trimming removed 9 bases from V and 3 bases from J; junction bases left unmatched: 8. This CDR3 region has 13 residues. In germline, CDR1 is ENHRY, CDR2 SYGVKD. CDR3: CAMGQSLDYEQYF. The CDR3 nucleotides read TGTGCCATGGGACAGTCGCTGGACTACGAGCAGTACTTC.

The rearrangement links TRBV20-1 to TRBJ2-7; 9 bases are shared with TRBD1. Germline-derived CDR1 and CDR2 are DFQATT and SNEGSKA (reference sequence). V shed 6 bases, J shed 6 bases, and the junction held 21 bases outside the gene matches. The CDR3 contains 17 residues. The DNA of the CDR3 is TGCAGTGCCGCGGCGCATGACAGGGGGTTACAGTACGGCGAGCAGTACTTC. Protein sequence: CSAAAHDRGLQYGEQYF.

The chain has TRBV12-3 or TRBV12-4 and TRBJ2-5; tentatively, D is TRBD1 or TRBD2 (6 bases each). The CDR3 runs to 12 residues. V dropped 8 bases and J dropped 5 bases, with 12 bases sitting between them. The CDR3 DNA follows: TGTGCCAGCCGAAGGGGGGTGGAGACCCAGTACTTC. It codes for CASRRGVETQYF.

The chain uses TRBV10-3 and TRBJ2-1, with TRBD2 matching 8 bases. The CDR3 spans 15 residues. V was pared by 6 bases and J by 2 bases, with 6 bases of the junction left unmatched. From germline, CDR1 is ENHRY and CDR2 SYGVKD. The CDR3 protein is CAISRLAQAYNEQFF. In DNA, the CDR3 is TGTGCCATCAGCCGACTAGCGCAGGCCTACAATGAGCAGTTCTTC.

The CDR3 loop is CSARGFAKPGQGYQPQHF. CDR3 nucleotides: TGCAGTGCTAGAGGGTTTGCGAAACCGGGACAGGGCTATCAGCCCCAGCATTTT. The chain is built from TRBV20-1 and TRBJ1-5; 9 bases match TRBD1. With V trimmed by 1 base and J by 5 bases, 15 bases remained unmatched. The CDR3 is made up of 18 amino acids. Germline CDR1 is DFQATT and CDR2 is SNEGSKA (reference sequence).

The J gene is TRBJ2-3, the V gene TRBV20-1, with TRBD2 identical over 11 bases. The J segment lost 4 bases and the V segment lost 6 bases, leaving 12 bases of the junction unmatched. Germline lookup yields CDR1 DFQATT and CDR2 SNEGSKA (reference sequence). The CDR3 length is 16 residues. The CDR3, as DNA: TGCAGTGCCCCACGTCCGACTAGCGGGAATCCAGATACGCAGTATTTT. Translated, it gives CSAPRPTSGNPDTQYF.

This clonotype showed up just a few times. This chain uses TRBV9 with TRBJ2-1; 7 nucleotides match TRBD2. The germline V gene encodes CDR1 SGDLS and CDR2 YYNGEE. The CDR3 length is 15 residues. The V gene end was trimmed by 0 bases and the J gene end by 6 bases; junction bases not matched to a gene: 6. Written as DNA, the CDR3 is TGTGCCAGCAGCGTAGGTCCTAGCGGATCCAATGAGCAGTTCTTC. Its protein is CASSVGPSGSNEQFF. Looking up the rest from reference TRBV9 and TRBJ2-1 gives the full variable domain: DSGVTQTPKHLITATGQRVTLRCSPRSGDLSVYWYQQSLDQGLQFLIQYYNGEERAKGNILERFSAQQFPDLHSELNLSSLELGDSALYFCASSVGPSGSNEQFFGPGTRLTVL.

The chain recombines TRBV7-2 with TRBJ2-1; D gene uncertain. Per the germline V gene, CDR1 is SGHTA and CDR2 is FQGNSA. The CDR3 length is 13 residues. Trimming stripped 9 bases from V and 2 bases from J, with 11 bases between. This chain's CDR3 is CASGLAAYNEQFF. The CDR3 bases are TGTGCCAGTGGGCTTGCGGCCTACAATGAGCAGTTCTTC.

Concerning this clonotype: Its ends do not fully match the called genes, so a read error is possible. J is TRBJ1-2 and V is TRBV5-1, with D uncertain. This CDR3 has 16 residues. Germline V lookup: CDR1 SGHRS, CDR2 YFSETQ. DNA for the CDR3: TGCGTCAGCAGCCAACAAGCTAGACGGGATGTCAATGGCTACACCTTC. Translating gives CVSSQQARRDVNGYTF.

The CDR3 DNA is TGCAGCGTTGAGGGGCAAGCGGCAGGGGTCGGTAATGGCTACACCTTC. Encoded protein: CSVEGQAAGVGNGYTF. This rearrangement joins TRBV29-1 to TRBJ1-2; tentative D call: TRBD1 (6 bases). V lost 3 bases and J 6 bases, leaving 23 bases between the germline ends. This CDR3 region has 16 residues. Germline CDR1 reads SQVTM; CDR2 reads ANQGSEA.

The chain is built from TRBV2 and TRBJ2-3; TRBD2 might be the D (6 bases). Trimming took off 7 bases at V and 0 bases at J, with 11 bases between the two ends. CDR3 size: 14 residues. Germline-derived CDR1 and CDR2 are SNHLY and FYNNEI. CDR3 nucleotide sequence: TGTGCCAGCAAGGGAGGAGCTAGCACAGATACGCAGTATTTT. Amino acids: CASKGGASTDTQYF. Supplemented by reference TRBV2 and TRBJ2-3, the full variable domain reads EPEVTQTPSHQVTQMGQEVILRCVPISNHLYFYWYRQILGQKVEFLVSFYNNEISEKSEIFDDQFSVERPDGSNFTLKIRSTKLEDSAMYFCASKGGASTDTQYFGPGTRLTVL.

The rearrangement uses TRBV5-1 and TRBJ2-1; D possibly matches TRBD1 or TRBD2 (6 bases each). Trimming pared 7 bases from V and 6 bases from J, leaving 14 bases between. This CDR3 has 13 residues. Germline V gene lookup returns CDR1 SGHRS and CDR2 YFSETQ. The CDR3 region has the DNA TGCGCCAGCCGAACAGGGACTTCCAATGAGCAGTTCTTC. It specifies CASRTGTSNEQFF.

The rearrangement joins TRBV5-1 to TRBJ2-6; possibly TRBD1 for D (6 bases). CDR1 and CDR2 (germline): SGHRS, YFSETQ. Trimming pared 3 bases from V and 0 bases from J, leaving 10 bases between. This CDR3 contains 16 residues. This chain's CDR3 is CASSSTGLSGANVLTF. CDR3 bases: TGCGCCAGCAGCTCGACAGGTCTCTCTGGGGCCAACGTCCTGACTTTC. Full variable domain (missing parts from reference TRBV5-1 and TRBJ2-6): KAGVTQTPRYLIKTRGQQVTLSCSPISGHRSVSWYQQTPGQGLQFLFEYFSETQRNKGNFPGRFSGRQFSNSRSEMNVSTLELGDSALYLCASSSTGLSGANVLTFGAGSRLTVL.

In its sample, this clonotype was seen a few times. The V call is TRBV7-2, the J call TRBJ2-1; 12 nucleotides align to TRBD2. V gave up 1 base and J gave up 9 bases; unmatched junction bases: 13. Germline CDR1 SGHTA, CDR2 FQGNSA. The CDR3 contains 18 residues. CDR3 sequence: CASSLGIQTSGSMGEQFF. DNA of the CDR3: TGTGCCAGCAGCTTAGGCATCCAGACTAGCGGGAGTATGGGTGAGCAGTTCTTC.

About this clonotype itself: One end of the junction is discordant with germline, which a read error may explain. The chain couples TRBV9 to TRBJ2-7; D gene ambiguous. The CDR3 has 12 residues. CDR1 and CDR2 (germline): SGDLS, YYNGEE. In DNA, the CDR3 is TGTGCCAGCAGCAGCCCCTCCCACGAGCAGTACTTC. This gives the protein CASSSPSHEQYF.

The V call is TRBV20-1, the J call TRBJ2-3, with D perhaps matching TRBD2 (6 bases). Germline values: CDR1 DFQATT, CDR2 SNEGSKA (reference sequence). The ends were cut back, 6 bases at V and 2 bases at J, with 9 bases in the middle. CDR3 size: 12 residues. The CDR3 coding sequence is TGCAGTGCAAGGACTAACACAGATACGCAGTATTTT. Its translation: CSARTNTDTQYF.

The J gene is TRBJ2-2, the V gene TRBV9, with TRBD1 matching over 9 bases. V lost 8 bases to trimming and J lost 2 bases; unmatched junction nucleotides: 13. The CDR3 loop spans 17 amino acids. CDR1 is SGDLS and CDR2 is YYNGEE in the germline V gene. The CDR3 DNA reads as TGTGCCAGGGAGGTCGGGACAGGGCGAGGAAACACCGGGGAGCTGTTTTTT. Encoded protein: CAREVGTGRGNTGELFF.

The CDR3 DNA sequence: TGCGCCAGCAGCTTAGTACGACTCTACAATGAGCAGTTCTTC. Translated, it gives CASSLVRLYNEQFF. The chain links TRBV5-1 to TRBJ2-1; D not resolved. CDR1 is SGHRS and CDR2 is YFSETQ in the germline V gene. V was cut by 2 bases and J by 3 bases, with 9 bases left in between. The CDR3 is made up of 14 amino acids.

The CDR3: CSVEADNEQFF. CDR3 nucleotides: TGCAGCGTTGAGGCGGACAATGAGCAGTTCTTC. The rearrangement joins TRBV29-1 to TRBJ2-1, with D unresolved. Looked up from germline, CDR1 is SQVTM and CDR2 is ANQGSEA. V was cut by 3 bases and J by 5 bases, with 5 bases left in between. The CDR3 extends over 11 amino acids.

The chain is built from TRBV12-3 or TRBV12-4 and TRBJ1-2; D might be TRBD1 (5 bases). V was pared by 6 bases and J by 4 bases, with 15 bases between. The length of the CDR3 is 14 residues. CDR3 sequence (DNA): TGTGCCAGCAGCCCGACCTCCGGGACCTATGGCTACACCTTC. This gives the protein CASSPTSGTYGYTF.

The chain is built from TRBV5-1 and TRBJ2-1; TRBD2 aligns across 9 bases. After removal of 5 bases from V and 5 bases from J, the junction contained 8 bases not matched to a gene. The CDR3 is made up of 15 amino acids. Germline CDR1 and CDR2: SGHRS and YFSETQ. The DNA of the CDR3 is TGCGCCAGCAGGTGGCGGGAGGGCAACCACAATGAGCAGTTCTTC. Its protein is CASRWREGNHNEQFF.

This rearrangement joins TRBV3-1 to TRBJ1-5; tentative D call: TRBD1 (6 bases). Trimming shortened V by 2 bases and J by 7 bases, and 12 bases separated the two germline ends. The length of the CDR3 is 14 residues. The V gene's germline CDR1 is LGHDT and CDR2 YNNKEL (reference sequence). The CDR3 coding sequence is TGTGCCAGCAGCCAAATATACAGGGTACAGCCCCAGCATTTT. It is translated as CASSQIYRVQPQHF. The full variable domain, in which reference TRBV3-1 and TRBJ1-5 provide the parts outside the CDR3, is DTAVSQTPKYLVTQMGNDKSIKCEQNLGHDTMYWYKQDSKKFLKIMFSYNNKELIINETVPNRFSPKSPDKAHLNLHINSLELGDSAVYFCASSQIYRVQPQHFGDGTRLSIL.

The rearrangement uses TRBV18 and TRBJ2-1; perhaps TRBD1 as D (6 bases). Germline V gene lookup returns CDR1 KGHSH and CDR2 LQKENI. The V gene lost 8 bases and the J gene lost 0 bases, with 20 bases spanning the gap. This CDR3 has 17 residues. The CDR3 DNA reads TGTGCCAGCGCACAAACTGACAGGCGAAGCTCCTACAATGAGCAGTTCTTC. This translates into CASAQTDRRSSYNEQFF.

The chain has TRBV7-9 and TRBJ2-7; D perhaps matches TRBD1 (5 bases). Per germline, CDR1 SEHNR and CDR2 FQNEAQ (reference sequence). Trimming cost V 7 bases and J 0 bases, with 16 bases left between them. CDR3 length: 15 amino acids. CDR3 region: CASNFMTESSYEQYF. For the CDR3, the DNA is TGTGCCAGCAACTTTATGACAGAGTCCTCCTACGAGCAGTACTTC.